Listed below are T cell receptor beta chains from one sample, sequenced in a study of CD8 T cells in ankylosing spondylitis. Each CDR3 protein gets one entry after TCRdb re-called the 5' RACE reads with MiXCR. The repertoire includes a few hundred thousand distinct CDR3 sequences, about 10% of them detected once, and approximately 6.6% sits in the top ten. Sequenced: blood, either unsorted or a sorted T cell fraction (not recorded which). The receptors here all came from a male donor with ankylosing spondylitis or in good health (not recorded which). Both conserved end residues are part of each CDR3. Each record gives: clone size, V gene, J gene, D gene, CDR3 DNA, CDR3 protein. D genes are given only for firm matches. Size values are once, few and many counts, or a class for expanded clones, and some rows have none.

few	TRBV7-3	TRBJ2-5	TRBD2	TGTGCCAGCAGCTTAGTTCTAGCGGACTGCCAAGAGACCCAGTACTTC	CASSLVLADCQETQYF
many	TRBV20-1	TRBJ1-2	TRBD1	TGCAGTGCTAGCTGGACAGGGGAAGCTAACTATGGCTACACCTTC	CSASWTGEANYGYTF
many	TRBV5-1	TRBJ1-2	-	TGCGCCAGCAGCCCACGGGACACCTTCTATGGCTACACCTTC	CASSPRDTFYGYTF
many	TRBV6-1	TRBJ2-5	-	TGTGCCAGCAGTCCTGAGGACTTTTCCGTGGGACAAGAGACCCAGTACTTC	CASSPEDFSVGQETQYF
-	TRBV3-1	TRBJ2-3	TRBD2	TGTGCCACCAGCCAAGACGGCGGGACTAGCTACACAGATACGCAGTATTTT	CATSQDGGTSYTDTQYF
-	TRBV7-9	TRBJ1-2	-	TGTGCCAGCAGCTCTGAATATGGCTACACCTTC	CASSSEYGYTF
many	TRBV3-1	TRBJ1-5	-	TGTGCCAGCAGCCAAGATCTGAGTGGGGGCCAGCCCCAGCATTTT	CASSQDLSGGQPQHF
many	TRBV10-3	TRBJ1-3	-	TGTGCCATCAGTGAGTCGAACCCGGGCTCTGGAAACACCATATATTTT	CAISESNPGSGNTIYF
many	TRBV5-1	TRBJ2-2	-	TGCGCCAGCAGCTTCGCCGGGCCCGGGGGGGAGCTGTTTTTT	CASSFAGPGGELFF
many	TRBV5-6	TRBJ2-3	-	TGTGCCAGCAGCTCCCTGCGGGGTTGGGAAGATACGCAGTATTTT	CASSSLRGWEDTQYF
-	TRBV21-1	TRBJ2-3	-	TGTGCCAGCAGCAAAGTCCGTCAGATTTACGGCACAGATACGCAGTATTTT	CASSKVRQIYGTDTQYF
many	TRBV12-3/TRBV12-4	TRBJ2-1	TRBD2	TGTGCCAGCAGCCAGGGACTAGCGGGGGGTGGTGAGCAGTTCTTC	CASSQGLAGGGEQFF
-	TRBV25-1	TRBJ2-1	TRBD2	TGTGCCAGCAGTCCCGGGACTAGCGGGAGTAGGGGGACAATCAATGAGCAGTTCTTC	CASSPGTSGSRGTINEQFF
-	TRBV5-1	TRBJ1-1	TRBD1	TGCGCCAGCAGCTGGGCCGGGACAGCCGACACTGAAGCTTTCTTT	CASSWAGTADTEAFF
many	TRBV7-2	TRBJ2-1	-	TGTGCCAGCAGCTTAGTCTTCTTTACTAGCATGGGTGAGCAGTTCTTC	CASSLVFFTSMGEQFF
many	TRBV9	TRBJ2-2	-	TGTGCCAGCAGCGTAGCCAAGGACAGCACCGGGGAGCTGTTTTTT	CASSVAKDSTGELFF
many	TRBV12-3/TRBV12-4	TRBJ1-2	-	TGTGCCAGCAGCCAAGGGGCGTTTTTCGTGTATGGCTACACCTTC	CASSQGAFFVYGYTF
many	TRBV5-1	TRBJ2-7	-	TGCGCCAGCAGCAGGACAAGTTCCTACGAGCAGTACTTC	CASSRTSSYEQYF
many	TRBV12-3/TRBV12-4	TRBJ2-3	-	TGTGCCAGCAGTTTTTCTCCCCCAGACTTCGGAGATACGCAGTATTTT	CASSFSPPDFGDTQYF
many	TRBV5-1	TRBJ2-1	-	TGCGCCAGCAGCTCCCAGAGCTCCTACAATGAGCAGTTCTTC	CASSSQSSYNEQFF
many	TRBV5-1	TRBJ2-4	TRBD2	TGCGCCAGCAGCGCCTGGACTAGCGGGGGCGAGGACATTCAGTACTTC	CASSAWTSGGEDIQYF
many	TRBV7-8	TRBJ2-7	-	TGTGCCAGCCCAGAACCAGGTGTCGAACATTCTACAGGGAACCCGCTCCTTTACGAGCAGTACTTC	CASPEPGVEHSTGNPLLYEQYF
-	TRBV7-9	TRBJ1-3	-	TGTGCCAGCAGCTTTTCAGTAAACACCATATATTTT	CASSFSVNTIYF
-	TRBV6-1	TRBJ2-7	-	TGTGCCAGCAGTGAAAATTCGGACGGGTCCTACGAGCAGTACTTC	CASSENSDGSYEQYF
few	TRBV10-2	TRBJ1-1	-	TGCGCCAGCAGTGTCGCGGGGGCAGACGGCACTGAAGCTTTCTTT	CASSVAGADGTEAFF
few	TRBV12-3/TRBV12-4	TRBJ1-5	TRBD1	TGTGCCAGCAGTGCTCTCAGGGCAGGGACAGCAGACTCAAGAAATCAGCCCCAGCATTTT	CASSALRAGTADSRNQPQHF
many	TRBV3-1	TRBJ2-1	-	TGTGCCAGCAGCCAAGATTGGAGGAGGGGGGGCCTCGGTACCCACAATGAGCAGTTCTTC	CASSQDWRRGGLGTHNEQFF
-	TRBV2	TRBJ2-3	TRBD2	TGTGCCAGCAGTTCCAGCGGGGGAGCTAGCACAGATACGCAGTATTTT	CASSSSGGASTDTQYF
many	TRBV20-1	TRBJ2-1	-	TGCAGTGCTAATTCGTTTGGGACATCTCCCTACAATGAGCAGTTCTTC	CSANSFGTSPYNEQFF
once	TRBV7-3	TRBJ2-1	TRBD2	TGTGCCAGCAGCTTAGGTTCGGCGGGAGAAGGGGATGAGCAGTTCTTC	CASSLGSAGEGDEQFF
few	TRBV20-1	TRBJ2-3	-	TGCAGTGCTAGAGGGTTGGAGGGCACAGATACGCAGTATTTT	CSARGLEGTDTQYF
many	TRBV5-1	TRBJ2-2	-	TGCGCCAGCGCCTTAGGAGGAAGCGGGGAGCTGTTTTTT	CASALGGSGELFF
few	TRBV18	TRBJ2-1	-	TGTGCCAGCTCACCGCAGAGTGAACCGAACAATGAGCAGTTCTTC	CASSPQSEPNNEQFF
many	TRBV5-1	TRBJ2-1	TRBD2	TGCGCCAGCAGCTTGGGGCTAGCGGGGGCCATCAATGAGCAGTTCTTC	CASSLGLAGAINEQFF
-	TRBV5-5	TRBJ2-5	-	TGTGCCAGCAGCCCCCCTCTGGGGTTTGAGACCCAGTACTTC	CASSPPLGFETQYF
many	TRBV5-1	TRBJ2-5	-	TGCGCCAGCAGCCCGCTAATCAAAGAGACCCAGTACTTC	CASSPLIKETQYF
few	TRBV4-2	TRBJ1-1	-	TGTGCCAGCAGCGGAGGGGCCTACCTAACTGAAGCTTTCTTT	CASSGGAYLTEAFF
many	TRBV5-6	TRBJ2-3	-	TGTGCCAGCAGCCTCCCCCAGCGCTGGGTGGGAGATACGCAGTATTTT	CASSLPQRWVGDTQYF
-	TRBV20-1	TRBJ2-1	TRBD2	TGCAGTGCTACTAGCGGGCTTTACAATGAGCAGTTCTTC	CSATSGLYNEQFF
many	TRBV29-1	TRBJ2-3	-	TGCAGCGTTGAATGGGGTACGCAGTATTTT	CSVEWGTQYF
many	TRBV12-3/TRBV12-4	TRBJ2-1	-	TGTGCCAGCAGCACGACCGGGGGCTCCTACAATGAGCAGTTCTTC	CASSTTGGSYNEQFF
-	TRBV7-2	TRBJ1-4	-	TGTGCCAGCAGCTCGGGTCACAGACTTGAAAAACTGTTTTTT	CASSSGHRLEKLFF
many	TRBV7-2	TRBJ2-1	TRBD2	TGTGCCAGCAGCTTATCCTCGGGGGGGCTCTACAATGAGCAGTTCTTC	CASSLSSGGLYNEQFF
many	TRBV20-1	TRBJ2-1	TRBD2	TGCAGTGCTAGCCTAGCGGGAGGGCAGAATGAGCAGTTCTTC	CSASLAGGQNEQFF